Each of the 24 T cell receptor beta chains below was sequenced from the same sample in a study of T cells in Graves' hyperthyroidism and ophthalmopathy. Amplification yielded TCR beta CDR3 regions, with RNA transcripts as the source. When the TCR CDR3 underwent first-round RT-PCR, the HTBI primer set was used. A single record per CDR3 protein comes from TCRdb applying MiXCR to the multiplex PCR reads. This sample carries about 600,000 distinct CDR3 sequences, over 12% of them seen once, and the ten largest clones take 7.1%. Source material: blood. The source of these receptors is a woman younger than 30 with Graves' ophthalmopathy.

This clonotype has a count of ten or more. The chain uses TRBV20-1 and TRBJ1-4; 10 nucleotides align to TRBD1. With V trimmed by 1 base and J by 6 bases, 5 bases remained unmatched. Germline values: CDR1 DFQATT, CDR2 SNEGSKA (reference sequence). The CDR3 sequence is 15 residues long. CDR3 loop: CSARVSGTGDEKLFF. The CDR3 DNA is TGCAGTGCTAGAGTTTCCGGGACAGGGGATGAAAAACTGTTTTTT.

This clonotype was seen a few times. The V gene is TRBV7-2, the J gene TRBJ1-5; D unclear. With 3 bases removed from V and 3 bases from J, the gap between germline ends came to 15 bases. Looked up from germline, CDR1 is SGHTA and CDR2 is FQGNSA. The CDR3 length is 16 residues. The CDR3 sequence: CASSFQVTNLNQPQHF. The CDR3 nucleotides read TGTGCCAGCAGCTTCCAGGTGACCAACCTCAATCAGCCCCAGCATTTT.

A word on this clonotype: This may be a read error, as it is one base from a much larger clone. The V gene is TRBV7-9, the J gene TRBJ1-5; TRBD1 might be the D (6 bases). The V gene lost 1 base and the J gene lost 2 bases, with 15 bases spanning the gap. This CDR3 contains 17 residues. The germline gives CDR1 SEHNR, CDR2 FQNEAQ (reference sequence). The CDR3 sequence is CASSLVVPRGGNQPQHF. The CDR3 DNA is TGTGCCAGCAGCTTAGTGGTCCCCAGGGGCGGCAATCAGCCCCAGCATTTT.

V is TRBV5-6 and J is TRBJ2-3; D is possibly TRBD2 (6 bases). CDR3 size: 14 residues. CDR1 and CDR2 (germline): SGHDT, YYEEEE. Trimming took 7 bases from V and 2 from J, leaving 14 bases between them. The CDR3 DNA follows: TGTGCCAGCCGCCCGGAGGGGTCCACAGATACGCAGTATTTT. It encodes CASRPEGSTDTQYF.

This clonotype was found many times. This rearrangement joins TRBV20-1 to TRBJ2-3; 8 nucleotides match TRBD2. The germline CDR1 and CDR2 sequences are DFQATT and SNEGSKA (reference sequence). J gave up 3 bases and V 1 base, and 12 bases lay outside the gene matches. This CDR3 has 17 amino acids. CDR3 in amino acids: CSARAMASGLRTDTQYF. For the CDR3, the DNA is TGCAGTGCTAGAGCGATGGCTAGCGGGCTCCGAACAGATACGCAGTATTTT.

This clonotype was counted many times. The V gene is TRBV27, the J gene TRBJ2-4; possibly TRBD1 or TRBD2 for D (6 bases each). Trimming left V 1 base short and J 4 bases short, with 17 bases between. The CDR3 totals 17 residues. The V gene's germline CDR1 is MNHEY and CDR2 SMNVEV (reference sequence). The CDR3 nucleotides are TGTGCCAGCAGTTTATTAGGGGGATGGGGGGAGAAAAACATTCAGTACTTC. Residues: CASSLLGGWGEKNIQYF.

This clonotype was found many times. The V and J genes are TRBV28 and TRBJ2-7, with a tentative D call TRBD2 (5 bases). V lost 8 bases to trimming and J lost 3 bases, with 14 bases between them. The germline CDR1 and CDR2 sequences are MDHEN and SYDVKM. This CDR3 contains 13 residues. The CDR3 reads CASLGHRDYEQYF. The CDR3 nucleotides read TGTGCCAGCCTAGGCCATCGGGACTACGAGCAGTACTTC.

Comments on this clonotype: Given a much more abundant clone one base away, this may be a read error. This sequence joins TRBV2 and TRBJ2-1; 7 bases are a match to TRBD2. The germline CDR1 and CDR2 sequences are SNHLY and FYNNEI. CDR3 length equals 15 residues. The CDR3 sequence is CTSSPQLADTNEQFF. Written as DNA, the CDR3 is TGTACCAGCAGTCCCCAGCTAGCGGATACCAATGAGCAGTTCTTC.

V is TRBV9 and J is TRBJ2-1; the D is unclear. From germline, CDR1 is SGDLS and CDR2 YYNGEE. The CDR3 length is 16 residues. V was trimmed by 2 bases and J by 5 bases, leaving 17 bases between them. The chain's CDR3 is CASSVSDGPPHNEQFF. DNA of the CDR3: TGTGCCAGCAGCGTGTCCGACGGACCCCCCCACAATGAGCAGTTCTTC.

This clonotype was counted at least ten times. The J gene is TRBJ2-1, the V gene TRBV12-5; 7 bases fit TRBD2. The CDR3 spans 20 residues. V was clipped by 0 bases and J by 3 bases; unmatched bases: 17. Per germline, CDR1 LGHNT and CDR2 FRNRAP. Here the CDR3 reads CASGLVLSVPAGVGYNEQFF. In DNA form, the CDR3 reads TGTGCTAGTGGTTTGGTACTATCAGTGCCGGCGGGAGTTGGCTACAATGAGCAGTTCTTC. Supplemented by reference TRBV12-5 and TRBJ2-1, the full variable domain reads DARVTQTPRHKVTEMGQEVTMRCQPILGHNTVFWYRQTMMQGLELLAYFRNRAPLDDSGMPKDRFSAEMPDATLATLKIQPSEPRDSAVYFCASGLVLSVPAGVGYNEQFFGPGTRLTVL.

This clonotype was seen ten or more times. This rearrangement joins TRBV20-1 to TRBJ2-5; TRBD2 matches 7 bases. J was trimmed by 4 bases and V by 5 bases; bases with no gene match: 13. Per the germline V gene, CDR1 is DFQATT and CDR2 is SNEGSKA (reference sequence). This CDR3 spans 15 amino acids. Here the CDR3 DNA reads TGCAGTGCTCCGCGGGGTGGAGCGGGAAGAGAGACCCAGTACTTC. The encoded protein is CSAPRGGAGRETQYF.

This clonotype was found many times. The chain uses TRBV18 and TRBJ1-1; D is uncertain. The germline gives CDR1 KGHSH, CDR2 LQKENI. This CDR3 is 16 amino acids long. Trimming left V 0 bases short and J 4 bases short, with 15 bases between. DNA of the CDR3: TGTGCCAGCTCACCACCGAGTTCTGGCGAGGGCACTGAAGCTTTCTTT. Amino acid sequence: CASSPPSSGEGTEAFF. The full variable domain, with the rest looked up from reference TRBV18 and TRBJ1-1, is NAGVMQNPRHLVRRRGQEARLRCSPMKGHSHVYWYRQLPEEGLKFMVYLQKENIIDESGMPKERFSAEFPKEGPSILRIQQVVRGDSAAYFCASSPPSSGEGTEAFFGQGTRLTVV.

The CDR3 region has the DNA TGTGCCAGTAGTATTTCTGGCGGGGCACTCACTGAAGCTTTCTTT. Encoded protein: CASSISGGALTEAFF. The rearrangement joins TRBV19 to TRBJ1-1; D is possibly TRBD1 (5 bases). Germline CDR1 is LNHDA and CDR2 is SQIVND (reference sequence). CDR3 length equals 15 residues. V lost 3 bases, J lost 4 bases, and 15 bases lay in between.

This clonotype occurred many times. This chain links TRBV3-1 with TRBJ2-2; D is ambiguous. Trimming pared 2 bases from V and 3 bases from J, leaving 7 bases between. Germline V gene lookup returns CDR1 LGHDT and CDR2 YNNKEL (reference sequence). The CDR3 totals 14 residues. CDR3 bases: TGTGCCAGCAGCCAAAGGGTGGACACCGGGGAGCTGTTTTTT. Its translation is CASSQRVDTGELFF.

This clonotype was picked up a small number of times. V gene TRBV4-1 combines with J gene TRBJ1-1, with D tentatively TRBD1 (5 bases). The V and J ends lost 3 bases and 6 bases respectively, with 11 bases between them. This CDR3 is built from 13 residues. CDR1 MGHRA and CDR2 YSYEKL come from the germline V gene. DNA of the CDR3: TGCGCCAGCAGCCACCCCCTGGGGGCTGAAGCTTTCTTT. This sequence encodes CASSHPLGAEAFF.

At least ten counts were recorded for this clonotype. The rearrangement joins TRBV20-1 to TRBJ1-1; no reliable D call. The CDR3 consists of 14 residues. V lost 5 bases, J lost 1 base, and 14 bases lay in between. Germline CDR1 reads DFQATT; CDR2 reads SNEGSKA (reference sequence). The chain's CDR3 is CSAVQVAGNTEAFF. CDR3 DNA: TGCAGTGCTGTTCAAGTGGCCGGGAACACTGAAGCTTTCTTT.

At least ten counts were recorded for this clonotype. The J gene is TRBJ1-2, the V gene TRBV19, with D maybe TRBD1 (6 bases). CDR3 length: 14 residues. The V end was cut by 3 bases, the J end by 6 bases, with 14 bases between. Germline V gene lookup returns CDR1 LNHDA and CDR2 SQIVND (reference sequence). The CDR3, as DNA: TGTGCCAGTAGTATTGGGGGGGCGTGGAATGGCTACACCTTC. Encoded protein: CASSIGGAWNGYTF.

This clonotype has at least ten counts. CDR3 sequence: CASSYSRGLNTEAFF. The CDR3 DNA reads as TGTGCCAGCAGTTACTCCCGGGGGCTGAACACTGAAGCTTTCTTT. The chain has TRBV6-2 or TRBV6-3 and TRBJ1-1, with D tentatively TRBD1 (6 bases). Germline assignment: CDR1 MNHEY and CDR2 SVGEGT. V was shortened by 0 bases and J by 0 bases, with 8 bases between the two germline ends. The CDR3 is 15 amino acids.

This clonotype was seen many times. The chain uses TRBV5-6 and TRBJ2-1; D not certain. The germline CDR1 and CDR2 sequences are SGHDT and YYEEEE. Trimming shortened V by 2 bases and J by 6 bases, and 15 bases separated the two germline ends. The CDR3 runs to 15 residues. The CDR3, as DNA: TGTGCCAGCAGCTTCCTCCGTGAGCCCCCCAATGAGCAGTTCTTC. Translated: CASSFLREPPNEQFF.

This clonotype was observed a few times. The chain is built from TRBV19 and TRBJ1-5, with 8 bases aligning to TRBD1. The CDR3 extends over 15 amino acids. CDR1 and CDR2 from the germline V gene are LNHDA and SQIVND (reference sequence). Trimming removed 1 base from V and 6 bases from J; junction bases left unmatched: 5. DNA for the CDR3: TGTGCCAGTAGTATAGGGACAGGGTTTACTCAGCCCCAGCATTTT. This gives the protein CASSIGTGFTQPQHF. Drawing the rest from reference TRBV19 and TRBJ1-5, the complete variable domain is DGGITQSPKYLFRKEGQNVTLSCEQNLNHDAMYWYRQDPGQGLRLIYYSQIVNDFQKGDIAEGYSVSREKKESFPLTVTSAQKNPTAFYLCASSIGTGFTQPQHFGDGTRLSIL.

This clonotype was found many times. The chain links TRBV29-1 to TRBJ1-2; 9 nucleotides agree with TRBD1. The trim removed 6 bases at V and 3 bases at J, leaving 5 bases unmatched. The CDR3 sequence is 13 residues long. Germline values: CDR1 SQVTM, CDR2 ANQGSEA. CDR3 nucleotide sequence: TGCAGCGTAGGGGACAGGGATGACTATGGCTACACCTTC. Protein sequence: CSVGDRDDYGYTF.

A few counts support this clonotype. This chain uses TRBV4-1 with TRBJ1-6; tentatively, D is TRBD1 (5 bases). The CDR3 is 15 residues long. Deletions cut 1 base from V and 9 bases from J, with 13 bases between. Germline loops: CDR1 MGHRA, CDR2 YSYEKL. Here the CDR3 reads CASSQVGRPFSPLHF. As DNA, the CDR3 is TGCGCCAGCAGCCAAGTGGGACGTCCATTTTCACCCCTCCACTTT.

Comment on this clonotype: A much larger clone sits a single nucleotide away, making a read error possible. The CDR3 is CASSFGRRSEKLFF. The CDR3 DNA follows: TGTGCCAGCAGCTTTGGCCGACGGTCTGAAAAACTGTTTTTT. The chain employs TRBV7-2 and TRBJ1-4; D is uncertain. The V end was cut by 3 bases, the J end by 7 bases, with 12 bases between. There are 14 residues in the CDR3. CDR1 SGHTA and CDR2 FQGNSA come from the germline V gene.

This clonotype was counted many times. The chain combines TRBV9 with TRBJ1-2; TRBD1 is a possible D gene (5 bases). The CDR3 is 16 amino acids. The V gene lost 6 bases and the J gene lost 2 bases, with 20 bases spanning the gap. Germline values: CDR1 SGDLS, CDR2 YYNGEE. This CDR3 is CASKEDKLLKNYGYTF. Written as DNA, the CDR3 is TGTGCCAGCAAAGAGGACAAATTGTTAAAGAACTATGGCTACACCTTC.